This entry is about one T cell receptor (beta chain). The PCR ran on 60 Vbeta and 13 Jbeta primers. The assay was immunoSEQ multiplex PCR, and TCRdb's table has in-frame clones only and misses some. Here the sample spans roughly 140,000 clones, over 60% being singletons. The CDR3 spans 16 residues. Looked up from germline, CDR1 is MDHEN and CDR2 is SYDVKM. V lost 2 bases and J 5 bases, leaving 15 bases between the germline ends. The data originate from a study of cytomegalovirus exposure and HLA in healthy donors. The V gene is TRBV28, the J gene TRBJ2-2, with D maybe TRBD2 (6 bases). The sequence came from a man aged 35-49 years in good health and CMV-seropositive. Sequencing was performed on PBMCs. The CDR3 spells CASSLHGRAGTGELFF. As DNA, the CDR3 is TGTGCCAGCAGTTTACACGGCAGGGCGGGAACCGGGGAGCTGTTTTTT.